These T cell receptor beta chains were read from a single sample in a study of graft-versus-host responses after intestinal transplantation. Their recognized antigens are unknown. Only in-frame clones appear in the TCRdb table, and some are missing; sequencing was by immunoSEQ multiplex PCR. The repertoire holds 150,000 or so clones, with approximately 91% as singletons. The sequenced sample was unstimulated CD4+ T cells sorted from spleen or lymph node cells, obtained before intestinal transplant. The receptors come from a human donor who received an intestinal transplant. Each CDR3 is given with its conserved first and last residue. The D gene is left open where the match is weak. A row's size may be missing; if present it is once, few, many or a size class.

D gene,V gene,J gene,clone size,CDR3 DNA,CDR3 protein
TRBD2,TRBV5-5,TRBJ2-1,-,TGTGCCAGCAGCTTGTATGGGCCCGGGCTAGCGGGGATCAATGAGCAGTTCTTC,CASSLYGPGLAGINEQFF
TRBD1,TRBV5-4,TRBJ1-2,few,TGTGCCAGCAGCTTTGGGACCAGGGACAGGGAACATGGCTACACCTTC,CASSFGTRDREHGYTF
-,TRBV29-1,TRBJ2-1,-,TGCAGCGCCCCCCTGGGTGGGACGCGGTTCTTC,CSAPLGGTRFF
TRBD2,TRBV29-1,TRBJ2-1,-,TGCAGCGTGGTAGCGGGAGACTCCTACAATGAGCAGTTCTTC,CSVVAGDSYNEQFF
-,TRBV7-2,TRBJ1-1,-,TGTGCCAGCAGCTTAGTTGCAGGCAGGGGCATGAACACTGAAGCTTTCTTT,CASSLVAGRGMNTEAFF
-,TRBV6-4,TRBJ2-3,-,TGTGCCAGCAGTGATCACTACGAAGGATTAACAGATACGCAGTATTTT,CASSDHYEGLTDTQYF
TRBD1,TRBV19,TRBJ2-7,-,TGTGCCAGTAGTACCGGGACAGGGGGCGAGCAGTACTTC,CASSTGTGGEQYF
-,TRBV7-2,TRBJ2-3,-,TGTGCCAGCAGCTTAGCCCCAGGCACAGATACGCAGTATTTT,CASSLAPGTDTQYF
TRBD1,TRBV30,TRBJ2-7,-,TGTGCCTGGAGTGGTCGACAGGGTCCCTACGAGCAGTACTTC,CAWSGRQGPYEQYF
TRBD1,TRBV7-8,TRBJ2-7,-,TGTGCCAGCAGCTTGGGACAGGCTATCTACGAGCAGTACTTC,CASSLGQAIYEQYF
TRBD1,TRBV4-3,TRBJ1-5,once,TGCGCCAGCAGCCAGGGGACAGGGGGCCAGCCCCAGCATTTT,CASSQGTGGQPQHF
-,TRBV5-6,TRBJ1-1,once,TGTGCCAGCAGCTCGCACCCGGTGGCGGCAGAAGCTTTCTTT,CASSSHPVAAEAFF
TRBD1,TRBV18,TRBJ2-7,once,TGTGCCGGCTCACCTCCTATGACAGACAGGGGGCTCTACGAGCAGTACTTC,CAGSPPMTDRGLYEQYF
TRBD1,TRBV9,TRBJ2-2,-,TGTGCCAGCAGCGTTTCAGGGGGCGCGAACACCGGGGAGCTGTTTTTT,CASSVSGGANTGELFF
-,TRBV28,TRBJ1-1,-,TGTGCCAGCAGTAGAGGACAGATCGTGGCTTTCTTT,CASSRGQIVAFF
TRBD1,TRBV28,TRBJ2-7,-,TGTGCCAGCAGTTTTGTGACAGGGTCGACCTACGAGCAGTACTTC,CASSFVTGSTYEQYF
TRBD1,TRBV27,TRBJ2-7,-,TGTGCCAGCAAATCCCCGGGACAGGGGAAGATCTACGAGCAGTACTTC,CASKSPGQGKIYEQYF
-,TRBV27,TRBJ2-5,-,TGTGCCAGCAGTTTATTTCAGGGGCAGGAGTACTTC,CASSLFQGQEYF
-,TRBV28,TRBJ1-6,-,TGTGCCAGCAGTTTGTACGCTGCGGGGGGAGATTCACCCCTCCACTTT,CASSLYAAGGDSPLHF
-,TRBV28,TRBJ1-3,few,TGTGCCAGCAGCCCCTGGACTGGAAACACCATATATTTT,CASSPWTGNTIYF
TRBD1,TRBV19,TRBJ2-3,-,TGTGCCAGTAGTATTCGACAGGGGGCAGATACGCAGTATTTT,CASSIRQGADTQYF
-,TRBV5-1,TRBJ2-1,-,TGCGCCAGCAGCTTGGAAGGATTTTCCTACAATGAGCAGTTCTTC,CASSLEGFSYNEQFF
-,TRBV2,TRBJ2-4,-,TGTGCCAGCGTGGCGGAGATAGCCAAAAACATTCAGTACTTC,CASVAEIAKNIQYF
TRBD2,TRBV5-5,TRBJ2-7,-,TGTGCCAGCAGCTTGGGAGCGGGAGCCTTAGGGGAGCAGTACTTC,CASSLGAGALGEQYF